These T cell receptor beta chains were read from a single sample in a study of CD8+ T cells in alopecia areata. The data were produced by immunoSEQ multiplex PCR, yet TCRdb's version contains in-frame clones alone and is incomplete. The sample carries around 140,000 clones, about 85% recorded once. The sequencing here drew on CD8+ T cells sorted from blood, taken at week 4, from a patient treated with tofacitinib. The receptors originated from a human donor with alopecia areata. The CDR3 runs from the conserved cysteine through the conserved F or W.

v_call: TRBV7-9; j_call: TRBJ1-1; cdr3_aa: CASSKTQAFF
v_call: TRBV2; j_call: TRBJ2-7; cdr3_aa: CATPPAGGGYEQYF
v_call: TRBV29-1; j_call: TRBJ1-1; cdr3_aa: CSVEVAGRTEAFF
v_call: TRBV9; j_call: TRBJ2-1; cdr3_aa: CASSVGGLVNEQFF
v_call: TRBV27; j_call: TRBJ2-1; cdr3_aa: CASSLEAAYNEQFF
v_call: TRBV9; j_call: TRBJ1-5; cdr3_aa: CASSASGDGANPQHF
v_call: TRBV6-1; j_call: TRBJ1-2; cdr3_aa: CASSFEGNYGYTF
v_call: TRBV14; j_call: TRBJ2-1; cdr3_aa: CASSQETSGSFNEQFF
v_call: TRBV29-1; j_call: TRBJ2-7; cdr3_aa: CSVPGHLNYEQYF
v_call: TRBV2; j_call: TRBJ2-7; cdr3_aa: CASSGRDRGSYEQYF
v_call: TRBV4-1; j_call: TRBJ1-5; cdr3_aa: CASSLSDRPPLTHQPQHF
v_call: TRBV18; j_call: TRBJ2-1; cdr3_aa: CASSPPTGTHDNEQFF
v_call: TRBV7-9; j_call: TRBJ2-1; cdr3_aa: CASSLAGSYNEQFF
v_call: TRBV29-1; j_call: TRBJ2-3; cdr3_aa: CSVENGLWGPYF
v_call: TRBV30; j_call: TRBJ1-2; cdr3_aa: CAWSGRAYGYTF
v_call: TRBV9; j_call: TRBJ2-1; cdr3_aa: CASSVSGRQGYNEQFF
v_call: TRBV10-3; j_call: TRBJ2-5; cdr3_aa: CATSGTSGKVGTQYF
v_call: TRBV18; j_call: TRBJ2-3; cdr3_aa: CASSPPDADTQYF
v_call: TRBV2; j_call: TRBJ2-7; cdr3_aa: CASRAAYEQYF
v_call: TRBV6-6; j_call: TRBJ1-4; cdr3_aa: CASSQTGINEKLFF
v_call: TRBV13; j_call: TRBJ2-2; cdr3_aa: CASSSPRAGELFF
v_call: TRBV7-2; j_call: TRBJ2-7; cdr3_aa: CASSPGAGAYEQYF
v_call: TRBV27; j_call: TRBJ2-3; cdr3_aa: CASSSDLTDTQYF
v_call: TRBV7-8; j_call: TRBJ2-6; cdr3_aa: CASSTPSGLASGANVLTF
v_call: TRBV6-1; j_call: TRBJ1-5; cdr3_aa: CASGKDQPQHF
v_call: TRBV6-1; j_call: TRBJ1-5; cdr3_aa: CASSEAGDSNQPQHF
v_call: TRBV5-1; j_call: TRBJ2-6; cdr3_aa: CASSPLGGLLSGANVLTF
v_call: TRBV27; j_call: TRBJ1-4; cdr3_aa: CASSYARNEKLFF
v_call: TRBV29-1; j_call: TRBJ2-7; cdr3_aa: CSVEEGAEQYF
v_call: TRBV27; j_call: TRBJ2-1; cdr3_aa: CASGLLEQFF
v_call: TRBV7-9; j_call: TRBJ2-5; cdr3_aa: CASSPPGGETQYF
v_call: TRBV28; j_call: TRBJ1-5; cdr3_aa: CASSLIGEQPQHF
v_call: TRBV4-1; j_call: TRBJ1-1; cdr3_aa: CASSPTQGDTEAFF
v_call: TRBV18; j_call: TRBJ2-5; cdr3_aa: CASSPPDRGTQYF
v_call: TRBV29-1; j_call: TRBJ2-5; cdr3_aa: CSVSAGSETQYF
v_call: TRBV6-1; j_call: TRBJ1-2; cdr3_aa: CASSWGQIYGYTF
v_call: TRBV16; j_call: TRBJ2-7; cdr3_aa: CASSPGTGVVEQYF
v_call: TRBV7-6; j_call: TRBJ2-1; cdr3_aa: CASSSPEMSSYNEQFF
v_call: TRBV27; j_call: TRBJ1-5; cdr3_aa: CASSKNRGGQPQHF
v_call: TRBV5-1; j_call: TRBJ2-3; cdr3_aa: CASSLGSTSTDTQYF
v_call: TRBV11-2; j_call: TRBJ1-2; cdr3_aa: CASYRALPGYTF
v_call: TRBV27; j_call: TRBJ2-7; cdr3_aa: CASSAFGTVYEQYF
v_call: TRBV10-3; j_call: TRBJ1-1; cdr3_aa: CAISEGLIEETFF
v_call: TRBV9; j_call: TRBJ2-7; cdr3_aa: CASSVDGFREQYF
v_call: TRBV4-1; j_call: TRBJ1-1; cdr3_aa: CASSQTGTGNTEAFF